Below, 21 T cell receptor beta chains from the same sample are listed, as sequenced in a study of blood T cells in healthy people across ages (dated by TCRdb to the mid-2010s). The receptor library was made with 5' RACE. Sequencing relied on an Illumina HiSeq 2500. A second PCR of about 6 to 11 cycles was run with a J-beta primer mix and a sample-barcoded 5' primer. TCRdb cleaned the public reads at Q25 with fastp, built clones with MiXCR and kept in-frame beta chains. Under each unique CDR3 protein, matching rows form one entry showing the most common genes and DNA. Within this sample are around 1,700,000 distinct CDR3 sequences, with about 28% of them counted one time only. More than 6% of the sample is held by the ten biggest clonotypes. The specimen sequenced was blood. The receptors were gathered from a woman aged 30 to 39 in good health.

This CDR3 is CAISISRDVNTEAFF. The CDR3 DNA sequence: TGTGCCATCAGTATATCCAGGGACGTGAACACTGAAGCTTTCTTT. The V gene is TRBV10-3, the J gene TRBJ1-1; tentative D call: TRBD1 (5 bases). This CDR3 spans 15 amino acids. V gave up 5 bases and J gave up 0 bases, with 13 bases separating them. Germline values: CDR1 ENHRY, CDR2 SYGVKD.

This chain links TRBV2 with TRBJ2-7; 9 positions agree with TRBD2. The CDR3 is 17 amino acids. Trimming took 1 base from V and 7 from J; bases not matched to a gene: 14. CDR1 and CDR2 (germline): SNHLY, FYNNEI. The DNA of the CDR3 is TGTGCCAGCAGTGAAGGGCAGAGACTAGCGGTCTACAATGAGCAGTACTTC. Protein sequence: CASSEGQRLAVYNEQYF.

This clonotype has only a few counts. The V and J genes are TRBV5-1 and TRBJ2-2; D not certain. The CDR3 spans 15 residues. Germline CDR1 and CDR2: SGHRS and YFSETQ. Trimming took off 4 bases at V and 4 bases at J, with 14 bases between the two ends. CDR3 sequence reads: CASSVDGRFTGELFF. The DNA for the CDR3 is TGCGCCAGCAGCGTCGACGGGCGATTCACCGGGGAGCTGTTTTTT.

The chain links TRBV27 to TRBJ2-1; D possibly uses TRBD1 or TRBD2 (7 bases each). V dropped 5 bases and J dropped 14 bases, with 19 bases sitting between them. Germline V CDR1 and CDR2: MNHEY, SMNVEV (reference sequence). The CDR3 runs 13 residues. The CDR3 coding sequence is TGTGCCAGCAGTACCCGAATGACAGGGAGGGAGTTCTTC. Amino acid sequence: CASSTRMTGREFF.

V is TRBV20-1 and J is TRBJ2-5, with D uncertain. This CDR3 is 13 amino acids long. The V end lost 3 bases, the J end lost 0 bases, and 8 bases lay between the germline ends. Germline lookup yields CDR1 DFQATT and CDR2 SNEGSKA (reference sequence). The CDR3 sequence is CSARVWYQETQYF. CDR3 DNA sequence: TGCAGTGCTAGGGTGTGGTACCAAGAGACCCAGTACTTC.

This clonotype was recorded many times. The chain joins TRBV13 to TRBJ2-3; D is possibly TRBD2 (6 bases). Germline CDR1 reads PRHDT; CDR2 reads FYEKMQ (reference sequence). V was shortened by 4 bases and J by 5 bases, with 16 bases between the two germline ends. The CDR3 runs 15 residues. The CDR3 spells CASSSLARGRDTQYF. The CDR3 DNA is TGTGCCAGCAGCTCACTAGCTCGGGGAAGAGATACGCAGTATTTT.

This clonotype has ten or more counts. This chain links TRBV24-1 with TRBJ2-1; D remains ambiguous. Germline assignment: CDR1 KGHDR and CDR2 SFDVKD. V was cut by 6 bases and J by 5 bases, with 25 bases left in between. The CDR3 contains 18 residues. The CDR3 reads CATSSEKGLSNGHNEQFF. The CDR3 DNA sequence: TGTGCCACCAGTTCTGAAAAGGGTCTGTCAAATGGGCACAATGAGCAGTTCTTC.

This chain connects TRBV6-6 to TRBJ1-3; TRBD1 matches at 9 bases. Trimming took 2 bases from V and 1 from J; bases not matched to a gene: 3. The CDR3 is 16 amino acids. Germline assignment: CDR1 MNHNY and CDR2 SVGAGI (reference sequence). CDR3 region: CASSYLGTGSGNTIYF. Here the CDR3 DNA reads TGTGCCAGCAGTTACCTTGGGACAGGGTCTGGAAACACCATATATTTT.

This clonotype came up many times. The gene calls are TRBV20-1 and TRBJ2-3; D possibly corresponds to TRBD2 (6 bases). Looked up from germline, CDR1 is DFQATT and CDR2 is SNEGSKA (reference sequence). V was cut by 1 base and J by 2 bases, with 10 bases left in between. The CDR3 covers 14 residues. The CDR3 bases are TGCAGTGCTAGAGGGGGGGTATACACAGATACGCAGTATTTT. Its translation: CSARGGVYTDTQYF.

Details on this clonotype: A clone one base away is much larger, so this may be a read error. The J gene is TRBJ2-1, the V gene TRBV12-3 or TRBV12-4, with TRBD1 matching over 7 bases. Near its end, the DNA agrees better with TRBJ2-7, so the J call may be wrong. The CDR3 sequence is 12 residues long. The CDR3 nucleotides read TGTGTCAGCGGTACAGGGGCCAGCGAGCAGTACTTC. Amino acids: CVSGTGASEQYF.

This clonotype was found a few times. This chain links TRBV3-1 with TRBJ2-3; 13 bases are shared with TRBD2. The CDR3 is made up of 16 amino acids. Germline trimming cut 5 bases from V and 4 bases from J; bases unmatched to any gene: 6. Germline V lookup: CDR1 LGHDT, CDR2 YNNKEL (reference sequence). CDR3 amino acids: CASSGWTSGGADTQYF. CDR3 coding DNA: TGTGCCAGCAGCGGATGGACTAGCGGGGGTGCAGATACGCAGTATTTT.

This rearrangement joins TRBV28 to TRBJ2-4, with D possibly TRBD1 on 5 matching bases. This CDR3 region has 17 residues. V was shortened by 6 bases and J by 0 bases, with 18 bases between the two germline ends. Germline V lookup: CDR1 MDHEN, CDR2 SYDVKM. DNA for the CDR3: TGTGCCAGCAGCCTCAGACAGACCCTACTAGCCAAAAACATTCAGTACTTC. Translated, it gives CASSLRQTLLAKNIQYF.

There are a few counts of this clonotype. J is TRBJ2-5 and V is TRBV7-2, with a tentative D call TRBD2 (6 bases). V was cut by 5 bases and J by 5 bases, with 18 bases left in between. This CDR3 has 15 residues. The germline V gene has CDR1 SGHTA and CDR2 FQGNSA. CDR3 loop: CASSGGTLRFETQYF. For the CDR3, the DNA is TGTGCCAGCAGCGGAGGGACTCTTCGTTTTGAGACCCAGTACTTC.

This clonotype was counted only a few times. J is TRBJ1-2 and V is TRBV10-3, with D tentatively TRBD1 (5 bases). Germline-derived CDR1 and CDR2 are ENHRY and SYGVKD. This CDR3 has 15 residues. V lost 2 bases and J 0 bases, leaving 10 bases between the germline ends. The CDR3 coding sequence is TGTGCCATCAGTGAGGATGGGGGACCTAACTATGGCTACACCTTC. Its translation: CAISEDGGPNYGYTF.

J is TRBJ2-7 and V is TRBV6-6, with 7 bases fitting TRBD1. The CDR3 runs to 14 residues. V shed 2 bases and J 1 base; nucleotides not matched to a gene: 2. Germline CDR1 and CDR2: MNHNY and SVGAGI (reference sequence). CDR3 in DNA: TGTGCCAGCAGTTACGGACAGGTATCCTACGAGCAGTACTTC. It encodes CASSYGQVSYEQYF.

The chain's CDR3 is CASSGQGKNQPQHF. The CDR3 region has the DNA TGTGCCAGCAGTGGACAGGGGAAGAATCAGCCCCAGCATTTT. The chain recombines TRBV2 with TRBJ1-5; 8 bases are a match to TRBD1. Per germline, CDR1 SNHLY and CDR2 FYNNEI. CDR3 size: 14 residues. Unmatched junction bases numbered 3, after V lost 4 bases and J lost 4 bases.

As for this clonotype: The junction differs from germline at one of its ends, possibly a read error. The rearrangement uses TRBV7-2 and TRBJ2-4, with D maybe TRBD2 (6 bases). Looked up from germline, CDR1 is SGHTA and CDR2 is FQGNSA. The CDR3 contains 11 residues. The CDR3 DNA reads TGTGCCTGCAGCTTAGCGGACTACCAGTACTTC. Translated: CACSLADYQYF.

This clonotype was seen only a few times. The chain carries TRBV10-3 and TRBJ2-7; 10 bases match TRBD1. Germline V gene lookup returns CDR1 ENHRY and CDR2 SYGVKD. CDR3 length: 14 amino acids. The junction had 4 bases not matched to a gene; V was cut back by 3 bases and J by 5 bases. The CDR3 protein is CAISDGTGADEQYF. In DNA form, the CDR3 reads TGTGCCATCAGTGACGGGACAGGGGCAGACGAGCAGTACTTC.

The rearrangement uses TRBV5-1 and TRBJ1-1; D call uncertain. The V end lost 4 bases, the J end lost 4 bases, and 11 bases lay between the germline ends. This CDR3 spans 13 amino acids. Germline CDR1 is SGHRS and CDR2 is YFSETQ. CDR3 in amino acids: CASSPEAGTEAFF. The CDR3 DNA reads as TGCGCCAGCAGCCCGGAGGCCGGCACTGAAGCTTTCTTT. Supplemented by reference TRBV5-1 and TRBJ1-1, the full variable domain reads KAGVTQTPRYLIKTRGQQVTLSCSPISGHRSVSWYQQTPGQGLQFLFEYFSETQRNKGNFPGRFSGRQFSNSRSEMNVSTLELGDSALYLCASSPEAGTEAFFGQGTRLTVV.

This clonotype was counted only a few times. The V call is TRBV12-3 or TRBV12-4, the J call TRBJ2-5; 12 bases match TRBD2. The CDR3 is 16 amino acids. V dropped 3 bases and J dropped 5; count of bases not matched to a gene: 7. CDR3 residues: CASSFGLAGGYETQYF. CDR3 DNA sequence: TGTGCCAGCAGTTTCGGGCTAGCGGGAGGGTACGAGACCCAGTACTTC.

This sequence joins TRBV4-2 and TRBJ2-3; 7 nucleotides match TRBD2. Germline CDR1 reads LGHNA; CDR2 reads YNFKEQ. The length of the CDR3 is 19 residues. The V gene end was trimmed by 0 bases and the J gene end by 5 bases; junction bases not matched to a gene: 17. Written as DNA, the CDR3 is TGTGCCAGCAGCCAAGATTTACATGGGACTACCCTCACGAGAGATACGCAGTATTTT. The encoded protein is CASSQDLHGTTLTRDTQYF.